This T cell receptor (beta chain) stems from a study of neoadjuvant nivolumab and ipilimumab in lung cancer. Notes on the study in general: Resected tumors had greater TCR richness and clonality than uninvolved lung. TCR receptors were sequenced in few samples.

Libraries were prepared by immunoSEQ multiplex PCR; TCRdb keeps only in-frame clonotypes and omits some of them. The sample shows roughly 28,000 clones, around 76% of them seen only once. Trimming at V came to 3 bases and at J to 2 bases, leaving 6 bases not matched to a gene. The germline V gene has CDR1 SGHRS and CDR2 YFSETQ. The CDR3 covers 17 residues. This clone came up a few times. Its antigen is as yet unknown. The sequence was collected from an adult with non-small cell lung cancer. The sample consisted of tumor tissue, taken after neoadjuvant nivolumab, alone or with ipilimumab, at or shortly before surgery. The chain employs TRBV5-1 and TRBJ2-3; 13 bases agree with TRBD2. CDR3 sequence (DNA): TGCGCCAGCAGCTCCCGACTAGCGGGAGGCGCCACAGATACGCAGTATTTT. This encodes CASSSRLAGGATDTQYF.